The 28 T cell receptor beta chains listed next were all sequenced from one sample in a study of blood T cell repertoires in COVID-19. Sequenced by immunoSEQ multiplex PCR; TCRdb stores in-frame clones only, minus some. Seen here are 150,000 or so clones, roughly four fifths observed once, and the top ten hold about 10%. The sample consisted of PBMCs or T cells enriched from blood (not recorded which). Source of these receptors: a man in his fifties who had recovered from COVID-19.

V is TRBV4-2 and J is TRBJ1-1; D call uncertain. The CDR3 runs to 13 residues. With 1 base removed from V and 1 base from J, the gap between germline ends came to 4 bases. CDR1 is LGHNA and CDR2 is YNFKEQ in the germline V gene. CDR3 sequence: CASSQAGNTEAFF. The CDR3 nucleotides are TGTGCCAGCAGCCAAGCAGGGAACACTGAAGCTTTCTTT.

The chain is built from TRBV19 and TRBJ1-6; weak D call: TRBD1 (5 bases). With 3 bases removed from V and 7 bases from J, the gap between germline ends came to 10 bases. The CDR3 loop spans 14 amino acids. Germline CDR1 LNHDA, CDR2 SQIVND (reference sequence). In DNA, the CDR3 is TGTGCCAGTAGTATTCAGGGTCCGAATTCACCCCTCCACTTT. Translating it yields CASSIQGPNSPLHF.

The chain joins TRBV4-1 to TRBJ2-5, with D possibly matching TRBD1 (6 bases). Germline values: CDR1 MGHRA, CDR2 YSYEKL. The V gene lost 5 bases and the J gene lost 0 bases, with 10 bases spanning the gap. The CDR3 is 14 residues long. CDR3 sequence (DNA): TGCGCCAGCAGCTACAGGGAAAACCAAGAGACCCAGTACTTC. Residues: CASSYRENQETQYF.

This clone was picked up a small number of times. The chain combines TRBV2 with TRBJ1-5; 10 positions match TRBD1. With 6 bases clipped from V and 3 bases from J, the junction kept 8 bases outside the gene matches. Per germline, CDR1 SNHLY and CDR2 FYNNEI. The CDR3 has 16 residues. CDR3 coding DNA: TGTGCCAGCAGGGCCGGACAGGGGGGGCCCAATCAGCCCCAGCATTTT. Residues: CASRAGQGGPNQPQHF.

The chain employs TRBV10-3 and TRBJ2-5, with 9 bases aligning to TRBD1. Germline CDR1 is ENHRY and CDR2 is SYGVKD. V lost 10 bases and J lost 3; bases outside the gene matches: 3. This CDR3 is built from 12 residues. CDR3 residues: CATRQGEETQYF. The CDR3 bases are TGTGCCACCCGACAGGGGGAAGAGACCCAGTACTTC.

This rearrangement joins TRBV2 to TRBJ2-3; 7 bases align to TRBD1. The CDR3 consists of 15 residues. Losses at the gene ends were 5 bases for V and 0 bases for J; bases not matched to a gene: 5. CDR1 and CDR2 from the germline V gene are SNHLY and FYNNEI. The CDR3 loop reads CASSSTGISTDTQYF. In DNA, the CDR3 is TGTGCCAGCAGTTCGACAGGGATTAGCACAGATACGCAGTATTTT.

The CDR3 region is CASSTSRAQFEQYF. CDR3 DNA: TGTGCCAGTAGTACGTCGCGGGCTCAGTTCGAGCAGTACTTC. This chain uses TRBV19 with TRBJ2-7; D possibly corresponds to TRBD2 (5 bases). The CDR3 sequence is 14 residues long. Germline values: CDR1 LNHDA, CDR2 SQIVND (reference sequence). With 4 bases removed from V and 6 bases from J, the gap between germline ends came to 16 bases.

This rearrangement joins TRBV29-1 to TRBJ2-1; 7 nucleotides match TRBD2. J gave up 2 bases and V 5 bases, and 3 bases lay outside the gene matches. This CDR3 spans 13 amino acids. Germline V gene lookup returns CDR1 SQVTM and CDR2 ANQGSEA. CDR3 in amino acids: CSVRRGTYNEQFF. The CDR3 DNA follows: TGCAGCGTTCGGCGGGGGACCTACAATGAGCAGTTCTTC.

V and J are TRBV21-1 and TRBJ2-5; the table's D call TRBD1 went unverified against the DNA. TRBV21-1 is flagged as a pseudogene. The CDR3 is made up of 19 amino acids. Written as DNA, the CDR3 is TGTGCCAGCAGCAAAGCGCGGCAGGGGGCTGCCGGAGAGGGAGAGACCCAGTACTTC. It translates to CASSKARQGAAGEGETQYF.

This clone has a handful of counts. In the same sample, other DNA sequences code for this CDR3. This chain links TRBV9 with TRBJ2-7; a weak D match, TRBD1 (6 bases). This CDR3 comprises 15 residues. Germline V gives CDR1 SGDLS, CDR2 YYNGEE. V lost 0 bases to trimming and J lost 2 bases, with 12 bases between them. The CDR3 sequence is CASSVATGSPYEQYF. CDR3 coding DNA: TGTGCCAGCAGCGTAGCTACAGGGTCTCCCTACGAGCAGTACTTC.

The chain couples TRBV30 to TRBJ1-1, with a possible D match to TRBD1 (5 bases). The CDR3 contains 15 residues. Trimming took off 4 bases at V and 2 bases at J, with 17 bases between the two ends. CDR1 and CDR2 (germline): GTSNPN, SVGIG (reference sequence). The CDR3 spells CAWTGGVGKNTEAFF. CDR3 bases: TGTGCCTGGACTGGGGGGGTCGGGAAAAACACTGAAGCTTTCTTT. Supplemented by reference TRBV30 and TRBJ1-1, the full variable domain reads SQTIHQWPATLVQPVGSPLSLECTVEGTSNPNLYWYRQAAGRGLQLLFYSVGIGQISSEVPQNLSASRPQDRQFILSSKKLLLSDSGFYLCAWTGGVGKNTEAFFGQGTRLTVV.

The chain employs TRBV7-6 and TRBJ2-3; TRBD2 is a possible D gene (6 bases). The CDR3 extends over 15 amino acids. Per germline, CDR1 SGHVS and CDR2 FNYEAQ. Trimming shortened V by 3 bases and J by 2 bases, and 12 bases separated the two germline ends. The CDR3 here is CASSFRRGITDTQYF. DNA for the CDR3: TGTGCCAGCAGCTTCAGGCGGGGAATCACAGATACGCAGTATTTT.

This clone has only one observation. This chain connects TRBV3-1 (or the pseudogene TRBV3-2) to TRBJ2-7; perhaps TRBD1 as D (5 bases). The ends were cut back, 1 base at V and 3 bases at J, with 19 bases in the middle. This CDR3 has 17 residues. In germline, CDR1 is LGHDT, CDR2 YNNKEL (reference sequence). Here the CDR3 DNA reads TGTGCCAGCAGCCAAGGAACCAGCCTCGGCAGGGTCTACGAGCAGTACTTC. Protein sequence: CASSQGTSLGRVYEQYF.

The rearrangement joins TRBV11-1 to TRBJ2-7; 15 bases match TRBD2. CDR3 length equals 15 residues. Germline V lookup: CDR1 SGHAT, CDR2 FQDESV (reference sequence). V was clipped by 5 bases and J by 7 bases; unmatched bases: 6. CDR3 protein: CASSPTGLAGGEQYF. CDR3 DNA sequence: TGTGCCAGCAGCCCAACAGGACTAGCGGGAGGGGAGCAGTACTTC.

As concerns this clone: A read error may account for a junction end that differs from germline. V and J are TRBV7-7 and TRBJ2-5, with a weak D call TRBD1 (5 bases). CDR1 is SSHAT and CDR2 is FNYEAQ in the germline V gene (reference sequence). This CDR3 is 15 amino acids long. The CDR3 region is CASSPRGAGQETQYF. Here the CDR3 DNA reads TGTGCTAGCAGCCCAAGGGGCGCCGGTCAAGAGACCCAGTACTTC.

V usage is TRBV10-3 and J usage is TRBJ1-2; tentative D call: TRBD1 (6 bases). This CDR3 comprises 13 residues. Germline V CDR1 and CDR2: ENHRY, SYGVKD. V lost 4 bases and J lost 4, with 10 bases in between. In DNA, the CDR3 is TGTGCCATCAGTGCAGGACAGTCCTATGGCTACACCTTC. Translation gives CAISAGQSYGYTF.

The CDR3 loop is CASSTWTGSYEQYF. In DNA, the CDR3 is TGTGCCAGCAGCACTTGGACAGGGAGCTACGAGCAGTACTTC. The chain employs TRBV7-9 and TRBJ2-7; 8 positions match TRBD1. V shed 5 bases, J shed 3 bases, and the junction held 6 bases outside the gene matches. Germline V gene lookup returns CDR1 SEHNR and CDR2 FQNEAQ (reference sequence). The CDR3 consists of 14 residues.

This chain connects TRBV11-3 to TRBJ2-1; 9 bases are shared with TRBD1. CDR1 and CDR2 from the germline V gene are SGHNT and YENEEA. The length of the CDR3 is 18 residues. J gave up 4 bases and V 0 bases, and 10 bases lay outside the gene matches. The CDR3 coding sequence is TGTGCCAGCAGCTTAGATCAGGGAGGGACAGGGTATTACAATGAGCAGTTCTTC. Its translation is CASSLDQGGTGYYNEQFF.

The chain recombines TRBV5-6 with TRBJ2-7; D unclear. The CDR3 consists of 16 residues. Germline CDR1 and CDR2: SGHDT and YYEEEE. With 4 bases removed from V and 2 bases from J, the gap between germline ends came to 19 bases. CDR3 nucleotide sequence: TGTGCCAGCAGCCCCCGGAGAGAGACGATCACCTACGAGCAGTACTTC. Its protein product is CASSPRRETITYEQYF.

The chain employs TRBV11-2 and TRBJ2-5; tentative D call: TRBD2 (6 bases). The germline V and J ends were trimmed by 1 base and 5 bases, with 14 bases remaining between them. Per germline, CDR1 SGHAT and CDR2 FQNNGV. The CDR3 covers 15 residues. CDR3 DNA: TGTGCCAGCAGCTTAGGGGGGGTATTAAGGGAGACCCAGTACTTC. Amino acids: CASSLGGVLRETQYF.

This clone was counted only a few times. This chain joins TRBV12-5 and TRBJ2-1; D is possibly TRBD1 (6 bases). The CDR3 is 14 amino acids. The germline V gene encodes CDR1 LGHNT and CDR2 FRNRAP. The V end was cut by 1 base, the J end by 10 bases, with 14 bases between. The CDR3 loop is CASGLANRAWEQFF. The CDR3 nucleotides read TGTGCTAGTGGTTTGGCAAACAGGGCTTGGGAGCAGTTCTTC.

The chain is built from TRBV7-9 and TRBJ1-2, with TRBD1 matching 9 bases. With 5 bases clipped from V and 3 bases from J, the junction kept 10 bases outside the gene matches. Germline CDR1 and CDR2: SEHNR and FQNEAQ (reference sequence). This CDR3 is built from 16 residues. The CDR3 region is CASSPARDRADYGYTF. The CDR3 DNA follows: TGTGCCAGCAGCCCAGCGAGGGACAGGGCGGACTATGGCTACACCTTC.

The chain uses TRBV7-9 and TRBJ1-1; 8 bases line up with TRBD1. Looked up from germline, CDR1 is SEHNR and CDR2 is FQNEAQ (reference sequence). V shed 6 bases and J 1 base; nucleotides not matched to a gene: 13. This CDR3 region has 17 residues. The CDR3 bases are TGTGCCAGCAGACCCGCCCCGGGACAGGACTCGAACACTGAAGCTTTCTTT. Encoded protein: CASRPAPGQDSNTEAFF.

This chain joins TRBV24-1 and TRBJ2-5, with TRBD2 matching 8 bases. Unmatched junction bases numbered 9, after V lost 5 bases and J lost 5 bases. There are 15 residues in the CDR3. The germline CDR1 and CDR2 sequences are KGHDR and SFDVKD. The CDR3 here is CATSAGGGPGETQYF. The CDR3 DNA reads as TGTGCCACCAGTGCCGGGGGGGGGCCTGGGGAGACCCAGTACTTC.

The chain recombines TRBV4-1 with TRBJ2-2; 15 nucleotides line up with TRBD2. Germline V lookup: CDR1 MGHRA, CDR2 YSYEKL. The CDR3 length is 16 residues. Trimming removed 5 bases from V and 5 bases from J; junction bases left unmatched: 3. The CDR3 region is CASSGTSGGLTGELFF. The CDR3 DNA is TGCGCCAGCAGCGGGACTAGCGGGGGGTTAACCGGGGAGCTGTTTTTT.

The V gene is TRBV11-2, the J gene TRBJ2-7; possibly TRBD2 for D (5 bases). Trimming removed 1 base at V and 3 bases at J, with 10 bases between. This CDR3 has 14 amino acids. Per the germline V gene, CDR1 is SGHAT and CDR2 is FQNNGV. DNA for the CDR3: TGTGCCAGCAGCTTAGGGGCCGGGGACTACGAGCAGTACTTC. It codes for CASSLGAGDYEQYF.

The chain has TRBV14 and TRBJ2-7; D unclear. The ends were cut back, 6 bases at V and 3 bases at J, with 9 bases in the middle. In germline, CDR1 is SGHDN, CDR2 FVKESK. There are 12 residues in the CDR3. The CDR3 protein is CASRNRGYEQYF. In DNA, the CDR3 is TGTGCCAGCAGGAATAGAGGCTACGAGCAGTACTTC.

The chain joins TRBV9 to TRBJ1-1, with D possibly being TRBD1 (5 bases). The CDR3 covers 15 residues. V was pared by 3 bases and J by 6 bases, with 18 bases between. Germline assignment: CDR1 SGDLS and CDR2 YYNGEE. The CDR3 sequence: CASSAITGAIAEAFF. The DNA of the CDR3 is TGTGCCAGCAGCGCCATTACAGGTGCTATCGCTGAAGCTTTCTTT.